This note documents a single TCR beta chain sequence. Its specificity is unknown. Trimming took 3 bases from V and 6 from J, leaving 16 bases between them. The CDR3 loop spans 16 amino acids. Germline values: CDR1 SGHRS, CDR2 YFSETQ. This record comes from a study of cytomegalovirus exposure and HLA in healthy donors. About the research overall: The platform used for the 110 or so validation repertoires matched that of the 600 to 800 first-cohort repertoires, a later analysis reported.

Sequenced by immunoSEQ multiplex PCR; TCRdb stores in-frame clones only, minus some. This sample has 100,000 to 150,000 clones; around nine tenths occur once, and the top ten carry under 2%. Findings and limits, study-wide: Researchers counted around 180 TCR beta chains as cytomegalovirus-associated. TCR clusters originating in the first cohort tended to co-occur in the 120 validation repertoires, according to a later analysis.

Sequenced material: PBMCs. The chain employs TRBV5-1 and TRBJ1-6, with D possibly matching TRBD1 (6 bases). The clonotype comes from a young woman in good health and CMV-seronegative. The CDR3 bases are TGCGCCAGCAGCTGGGAATCTAGGGGGGGTAATTCACCCCTCCACTTT. Translation: CASSWESRGGNSPLHF.